This T cell receptor beta chain was sequenced during a study of T cells in Graves' hyperthyroidism and ophthalmopathy. Broader study findings: A model built on 13 V-J features separated ophthalmopathy from stable hyperthyroidism.

The investigators amplified TCR beta CDR3 regions from RNA transcripts. Primed by the HTBI set, a first-round RT-PCR was run on the TCR CDR3. In TCRdb, the multiplex PCR reads were re-called with MiXCR into one record per CDR3 protein. The sample carries about 530,000 distinct CDR3 sequences, 17% recorded once. About this clonotype itself: The antigen remains unidentified.

Germline CDR1 SGDLS, CDR2 YYNGEE. The CDR3 extends over 18 amino acids. V dropped 0 bases and J dropped 6; count of bases not matched to a gene: 10. Together with thyroid ultrasound, orbital computed tomography, serum thyroxine and TRAb, clinical symptoms were used for diagnoses. The sample comprised blood. This TCR was recovered from a woman in her late teens or twenties with Graves' ophthalmopathy. The rearrangement joins TRBV9 to TRBJ1-4; 11 bases fit TRBD1. The CDR3 coding sequence is TGTGCCAGCAGCGTAGACGGACAGGGGGCGCTGGGTGATGAAAAACTGTTTTTT. Translated, it gives CASSVDGQGALGDEKLFF.